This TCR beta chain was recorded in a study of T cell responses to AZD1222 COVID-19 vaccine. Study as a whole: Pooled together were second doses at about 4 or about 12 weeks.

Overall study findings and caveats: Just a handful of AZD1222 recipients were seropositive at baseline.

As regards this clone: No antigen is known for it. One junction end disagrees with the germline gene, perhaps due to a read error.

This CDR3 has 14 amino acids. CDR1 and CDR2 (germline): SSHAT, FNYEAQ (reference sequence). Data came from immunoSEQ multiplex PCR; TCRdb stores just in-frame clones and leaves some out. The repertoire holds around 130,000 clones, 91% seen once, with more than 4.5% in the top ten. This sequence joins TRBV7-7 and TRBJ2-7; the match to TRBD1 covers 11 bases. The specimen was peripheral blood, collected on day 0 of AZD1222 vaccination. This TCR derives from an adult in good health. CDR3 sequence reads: CASSPGTGGYEQYF. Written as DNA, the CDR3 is TGTGCTAGCAGCCCCGGGACAGGGGGCTACGAGCAGTACTTC.